This T cell receptor (beta chain) was identified during a study of regulatory T cells in long-lasting Graves disease. About the research overall: Graves' patients with a new diagnosis had received antithyroid drugs under 3 months.

Relying on iRepertoire HTBI primers and Arm-PCR of CDR3 regions, the team built TCR beta libraries. TCRdb reprocessed the multiplex PCR reads via MiXCR and lists one record per CDR3 protein. The table has approximately 360,000 distinct CDR3 sequences, about 12% seen once. Documented time point: newly diagnosed GD, antithyroid drugs for less than 3 months. RNA from PBMCs was the source of the TCR library. Trimming left V 7 bases short and J 5 bases short, with 17 bases between. The CDR3 contains 14 residues. Concerning this clonotype: No antigen is known for it.

Findings and caveats of the study: More public clonotypes were shared by persistent patients (around 3,000) than by new patients (roughly 910).

These data also featured in a second study, about T cells in Graves' hyperthyroidism and ophthalmopathy.

This sequence was found in a woman between 18 and 30 years old with Graves disease. The chain joins TRBV12-3 or TRBV12-4 to TRBJ2-5; D gene unclear. The source was peripheral blood mononuclear cells (PBMCs), collected at new diagnosis, from a patient treated with antithyroid drugs. In nucleotides, the CDR3 is TGTGCCAGCACCCTCGGAGAATACGGGGAGACCCAGTACTTC. Amino acids: CASTLGEYGETQYF.